Listed below are T cell receptor beta chains from one sample, sequenced in a study of vaccination and CD4 T cells after COVID-19. Antigens of these TCRs are unknown. TCRdb processed the PCR reads anew with MiXCR; each CDR3 protein has one entry. The sample lists more than 12,000 distinct CDR3 sequences; roughly three fifths were seen once. The sample comprised CD4+ T cells from blood, cultured in vitro. Receptor source: a human donor who had recovered from COVID-19. CDR3s include the opening cysteine and the closing phenylalanine or tryptophan. The D gene is left open where the match is weak. Rows give clone size only sometimes, using once, few, many, or a class for an expanded clone.

. | TRBJ1-1 | few | TRBV6-1 | 12 | CASSGGGTGAFF | TGTGCCAGCAGTGGAGGGGGGACTGGAGCTTTCTTT
. | TRBJ1-2 | few | TRBV6-5 | 14 | CASSSSRRSYGYTF | TGTGCCAGCAGTTCCTCTCGGCGGTCCTATGGCTACACCTTC
. | TRBJ1-5 | few | TRBV2 | 14 | CASRLGGSNQPQHF | TGTGCCAGCAGGCTCGGGGGTAGCAATCAGCCCCAGCATTTT
. | TRBJ1-5 | . | TRBV2 | 15 | CASSEGAGTGQPQHF | TGTGCCAGCAGTGAAGGGGCAGGGACGGGGCAGCCCCAGCATTTT
TRBD2 | TRBJ2-7 | . | TRBV7-3 | 13 | CASSSGLAGEQYF | TGTGCCAGCAGCTCGGGACTAGCAGGAGAGCAGTACTTC
. | TRBJ2-7 | . | TRBV28 | 13 | CASSSFISYEQYF | TGTGCCAGCAGTAGCTTCATCTCCTACGAGCAGTACTTC
. | TRBJ2-5 | few | TRBV6-1 | 11 | CASSHAGTQYF | TGTGCCAGCAGCCACGCCGGGACCCAGTACTTC
TRBD2 | TRBJ2-3 | . | TRBV2 | 16 | CASRLLAGVTTDTQYF | TGTGCCAGCAGATTACTAGCGGGAGTTACCACAGATACGCAGTATTTT
. | TRBJ1-4 | . | TRBV18 | 13 | CASSPNRREKLFF | TGTGCCAGCTCACCGAACCGGAGGGAAAAACTGTTTTTT
. | TRBJ2-7 | . | TRBV19 | 14 | CASSIPGASYEQYF | TGTGCCAGTAGTATCCCAGGGGCATCCTACGAGCAGTACTTC
TRBD1 | TRBJ2-7 | few | TRBV27 | 19 | CASSSSGTGGLAGRYEQYF | TGTGCCAGCAGTTCTTCTGGGACAGGGGGGCTAGCGGGGAGATACGAGCAGTACTTC
TRBD1 | TRBJ2-7 | . | TRBV20-1 | 12 | CSASGQGGEQYF | TGCAGTGCGAGTGGACAGGGTGGAGAGCAGTACTTC
TRBD2 | TRBJ2-1 | . | TRBV6-2/TRBV6-3 | 15 | CASRPSGKSYNEQFF | TGTGCCAGCAGACCTAGCGGGAAGTCCTACAATGAGCAGTTCTTC
. | TRBJ1-4 | . | TRBV19 | 12 | CASSMGGEKLFF | TGTGCCAGTAGTATGGGAGGAGAAAAACTGTTTTTT
. | TRBJ2-3 | . | TRBV6-5 | 14 | CASSYMAATDTQYF | TGTGCCAGCAGTTACATGGCGGCCACAGATACGCAGTATTTT
. | TRBJ1-2 | . | TRBV20-1 | 14 | CSARDPGQGNGYTF | TGCAGTGCTAGAGATCCGGGGCAGGGGAATGGCTACACCTTC
. | TRBJ1-5 | . | TRBV19 | 15 | CASSISGGSNQPQHF | TGTGCCAGTAGTATTTCCGGCGGGAGCAATCAGCCCCAGCATTTT
TRBD1 | TRBJ2-7 | . | TRBV7-2 | 15 | CASSLGRDRPYEQYF | TGTGCCAGCAGCTTAGGCCGGGACAGGCCGTACGAGCAGTACTTC
TRBD1 | TRBJ2-7 | . | TRBV2 | 17 | CASSLGRGGTGGHEQYF | TGTGCCAGCAGCCTAGGGAGAGGCGGGACAGGGGGCCACGAGCAGTACTTC
TRBD1 | TRBJ1-5 | . | TRBV20-1 | 15 | CSARGQGVGNQPQHF | TGCAGTGCTAGGGGACAGGGAGTGGGAAATCAGCCCCAGCATTTT
. | TRBJ2-1 | once | TRBV24-1 | 14 | CATSDLRGYNEQFF | TGTGCCACCAGTGATTTGAGGGGGTACAATGAGCAGTTCTTC
. | TRBJ2-1 | . | TRBV20-1 | 16 | CSARDPGPLGYNEQFF | TGCAGTGCTAGAGATCCCGGACCGCTGGGATACAATGAGCAGTTCTTC
TRBD1 | TRBJ1-1 | . | TRBV6-1 | 15 | CASSPPGQRNTEAFF | TGTGCCAGCAGTCCTCCGGGACAGCGGAACACTGAAGCTTTCTTT
TRBD1 | TRBJ1-1 | . | TRBV6-1 | 13 | CASRDRENTEAFF | TGTGCCAGCAGGGACAGGGAGAACACTGAAGCTTTCTTT
. | TRBJ2-1 | . | TRBV6-2/TRBV6-3 | 12 | CASSRIYNEQFF | TGTGCCAGCAGTCGGATTTACAATGAGCAGTTCTTC
. | TRBJ1-2 | . | TRBV7-8 | 15 | CASSPRTVTNYGYTF | TGTGCCAGCAGCCCTAGGACAGTGACTAACTATGGCTACACCTTC
TRBD2 | TRBJ2-7 | . | TRBV20-1 | 11 | CSAQGLAEQYF | TGCAGTGCCCAGGGACTAGCGGAGCAGTACTTC
. | TRBJ2-7 | few | TRBV7-3 | 15 | CASSLSKWLSYEQYF | TGTGCCAGCAGCTTAAGTAAATGGCTTAGCTACGAGCAGTACTTC
. | TRBJ2-1 | . | TRBV25-1 | 19 | CASSELGGWGLSQVNEQFF | TGTGCCAGCAGTGAATTGGGTGGGTGGGGCCTATCTCAAGTCAATGAGCAGTTCTTC
. | TRBJ1-6 | . | TRBV2 | 14 | CASSEVQGHSPLHF | TGTGCCAGCAGTGAAGTTCAGGGGCATTCACCCCTCCACTTT
TRBD1 | TRBJ1-1 | few | TRBV27 | 14 | CASRQQGVITEAFF | TGTGCCAGCAGACAACAGGGGGTCATCACTGAAGCTTTCTTT
. | TRBJ1-4 | . | TRBV7-8 | 17 | CASSLGGPSRANEKLFF | TGTGCCAGCAGCTTAGGTGGCCCTAGTAGGGCTAATGAAAAACTGTTTTTT
. | TRBJ2-3 | . | TRBV7-9 | 14 | CASSLPASGDTQYF | TGTGCCAGCAGCTTACCAGCCTCCGGAGATACGCAGTATTTT
. | TRBJ1-5 | . | TRBV20-1 | 12 | CSVGQGSQPQHF | TGCAGTGTGGGGCAGGGGAGTCAGCCCCAGCATTTT
. | TRBJ1-1 | . | TRBV6-1 | 14 | CASSIMDLNTEAFF | TGTGCCAGCAGCATCATGGATCTGAACACTGAAGCTTTCTTT
. | TRBJ2-7 | . | TRBV7-9 | 13 | CASSLGGLSPSSF | TGTGCCAGCAGCTTGGGGGGACTTTCACCGAGTTCCTTC
. | TRBJ2-5 | . | TRBV7-9 | 15 | CASLTPEDRQETQYF | TGTGCCAGCTTGACACCCGAAGACCGCCAAGAGACCCAGTACTTC
. | TRBJ1-2 | . | TRBV28 | 12 | CASSAGRLGYTF | TGTGCCAGCAGTGCCGGACGGTTGGGCTACACCTTC
. | TRBJ2-7 | . | TRBV7-9 | 12 | CASSWPKSEQYF | TGTGCCAGCAGCTGGCCTAAATCCGAGCAGTACTTC
TRBD2 | TRBJ2-7 | few | TRBV10-3 | 15 | CAIRSGTSGSYEQYF | TGTGCCATCAGGTCCGGGACTAGCGGCTCCTACGAGCAGTACTTC
. | TRBJ2-2 | . | TRBV19 | 15 | CASTQPLAGTGELFF | TGTGCCAGTACCCAGCCACTAGCTGGCACCGGGGAGCTGTTTTTT
. | TRBJ1-1 | . | TRBV9 | 14 | CASSAGRMNTEAFF | TGTGCCAGCAGTGCAGGACGGATGAACACTGAAGCTTTCTTT
. | TRBJ2-1 | once | TRBV7-6 | 14 | CASSMGLFGDEQFF | TGTGCCAGCAGCATGGGACTGTTCGGGGATGAGCAGTTCTTC
. | TRBJ1-3 | . | TRBV25-1 | 14 | CASSEYRAGNTIYF | TGTGCCAGCAGTGAATACCGGGCTGGAAACACCATATATTTT
TRBD1 | TRBJ1-5 | . | TRBV20-1 | 12 | CSLGQGGQPQHF | TGCAGCCTAGGACAGGGCGGGCAGCCCCAGCATTTT
TRBD2 | TRBJ2-1 | . | TRBV20-1 | 16 | CSATGGLAGVFNEQFF | TGCAGTGCTACGGGGGGGCTAGCGGGAGTATTCAATGAGCAGTTCTTC
. | TRBJ2-7 | . | TRBV19 | 15 | CASTPSMGYTNEQYF | TGTGCCAGTACTCCATCCATGGGCTACACGAACGAGCAGTACTTC
TRBD1 | TRBJ1-1 | few | TRBV28 | 12 | CASWSGGGEAFF | TGTGCCAGCTGGTCAGGGGGAGGAGAAGCTTTCTTT
. | TRBJ1-5 | few | TRBV6-1 | 16 | CASSEQILQGSQPQHF | TGTGCCAGCAGTGAACAAATATTACAGGGATCCCAGCCCCAGCATTTT
. | TRBJ1-1 | . | TRBV10-3 | 15 | CAISESTGVVTEAFF | TGTGCCATCAGTGAGTCTACCGGGGTCGTCACTGAAGCTTTCTTT
. | TRBJ2-1 | . | TRBV28 | 12 | CASISTRGEQFF | TGTGCCAGCATCTCTACACGGGGTGAGCAGTTCTTC
. | TRBJ2-2 | . | TRBV5-4 | 15 | CASSLSAGTPGELFF | TGTGCCAGCAGCTTGTCGGCAGGGACCCCCGGGGAGCTGTTTTTT
. | TRBJ2-7 | once | TRBV6-5 | 12 | CASSYTDYEQYF | TGTGCCAGCAGTTACACAGACTACGAGCAGTACTTC